The 24 T cell receptor beta chains reported below all come from one sample, sequenced in a study of a mutant IDH1 vaccine in newly diagnosed glioma. Their antigens remain unidentified. Data came from immunoSEQ multiplex PCR; TCRdb stores just in-frame clones and leaves some out. Of over 60,000 clones in the sample, roughly 80% were seen once. The time point denotes: week 35, safety follow-up. Every vaccine dose comprised 300 ug of mutant IDH1 20-mer peptide plus topical imiquimod. The sequencing used PBMCs, collected from a glioma patient whose treatment included an IDH1 peptide vaccine. The receptors here all came from a man aged 35 to 55 with glioma.

The gene calls are TRBV27 and TRBJ1-1; D might be TRBD1 (6 bases). There are 14 residues in the CDR3. The V and J ends lost 4 bases and 5 bases respectively, with 14 bases between them. Germline CDR1 and CDR2: MNHEY and SMNVEV (reference sequence). The CDR3 sequence: CASSSQGFGTEAFF. DNA of the CDR3: TGTGCCAGCAGTTCCCAGGGGTTCGGGACTGAAGCTTTCTTT.

DNA of the CDR3: TGTGCCAGCACCCTAGAGACTAGCGGGGGATTCTACAATGAGCAGTTCTTC. This gives the protein CASTLETSGGFYNEQFF. The chain is built from TRBV11-2 and TRBJ2-1; the match to TRBD2 covers 12 bases. Per germline, CDR1 SGHAT and CDR2 FQNNGV. Trimming at V came to 7 bases and at J to 3 bases, leaving 10 bases not matched to a gene. The CDR3 runs to 17 residues.

The chain uses TRBV28 and TRBJ2-6; the D is unclear. Trimming removed 3 bases from V and 4 bases from J, with 10 bases in between. CDR3 length: 15 residues. From germline, CDR1 is MDHEN and CDR2 SYDVKM. The CDR3 region has the DNA TGTGCCAGCAGTTTCCCCCAATCCGGGGCCAACGTCCTGACTTTC. This sequence encodes CASSFPQSGANVLTF.

Here the CDR3 reads CASSAAGGYNEQFF. The CDR3 nucleotides are TGTGCCAGCAGCGCCGCAGGGGGTTACAATGAGCAGTTCTTC. V usage is TRBV9 and J usage is TRBJ2-1, with 7 bases aligning to TRBD1. Germline V gives CDR1 SGDLS, CDR2 YYNGEE. V shed 3 bases, J shed 4 bases, and the junction held 4 bases outside the gene matches. The CDR3 length is 14 residues.

V and J are TRBV5-6 and TRBJ2-1; D gene ambiguous. CDR3 size: 14 residues. Between the trimmed V and J ends, which lost 4 bases and 1 base, there was a span of 9 bases. Germline-derived CDR1 and CDR2 are SGHDT and YYEEEE. CDR3 sequence: CASSLPESYNEQFF. DNA of the CDR3: TGTGCCAGCAGCCTCCCGGAGTCCTACAATGAGCAGTTCTTC. Full variable domain (remainder filled in from reference TRBV5-6 and TRBJ2-1): DAGVTQSPTHLIKTRGQQVTLRCSPKSGHDTVSWYQQALGQGPQFIFQYYEEEERQRGNFPDRFSGHQFPNYSSELNVNALLLGDSALYLCASSLPESYNEQFFGPGTRLTVL.

This clone has a handful of counts. The gene calls are TRBV2 and TRBJ1-1; no reliable D call. The germline gives CDR1 SNHLY, CDR2 FYNNEI. V lost 8 bases and J lost 7, with 17 bases in between. The length of the CDR3 is 13 residues. The CDR3 region has the DNA TGTGCCAGCCAAAGGGAGATTTTATTTGAAGCTTTCTTT. Protein product: CASQREILFEAFF.

The J gene is TRBJ1-3, the V gene TRBV25-1, with unresolved D. Germline values: CDR1 MGHDK, CDR2 SYGVNS. The V end was cut by 3 bases, the J end by 3 bases, with 15 bases between. There are 16 residues in the CDR3. CDR3 amino acids: CASSETVTKYGNTIYF. In DNA form, the CDR3 reads TGTGCCAGCAGTGAGACCGTCACTAAATATGGAAACACCATATATTTT.

V usage is TRBV5-1 and J usage is TRBJ2-3; 12 nucleotides agree with TRBD2. Trimming took 3 bases from V and 2 from J; bases not matched to a gene: 10. The CDR3 is made up of 18 amino acids. The V gene's germline CDR1 is SGHRS and CDR2 YFSETQ. The CDR3 loop reads CASSSGLAGGPNTDTQYF. CDR3 sequence (DNA): TGCGCCAGCAGCTCTGGGCTAGCGGGAGGGCCCAACACAGATACGCAGTATTTT.

V is TRBV4-3 and J is TRBJ2-7, with D perhaps being TRBD1 or TRBD2 (5 bases each). Trimming removed 0 bases at V and 2 bases at J, with 11 bases between. Germline V lookup: CDR1 LGHNA, CDR2 YSLEER. The CDR3 totals 15 residues. The CDR3 loop reads CASSQDPGATYEQYF. CDR3 nucleotides: TGCGCCAGCAGCCAAGATCCCGGGGCTACCTACGAGCAGTACTTC.

This chain joins TRBV6-1 and TRBJ2-1; 12 nucleotides align to TRBD2. V dropped 5 bases and J dropped 5; count of bases not matched to a gene: 4. CDR1 and CDR2 (germline): MNHNS, SASEGT. The CDR3 has 15 residues. CDR3 region: CASSPRLAGDNEQFF. CDR3 coding DNA: TGTGCCAGCAGTCCCCGACTAGCGGGGGACAATGAGCAGTTCTTC.

The chain recombines TRBV13 with TRBJ1-4, with D uncertain. The germline gives CDR1 PRHDT, CDR2 FYEKMQ (reference sequence). The germline V and J ends were trimmed by 0 bases and 8 bases, with 13 bases remaining between them. The CDR3 is 15 amino acids. The chain's CDR3 is CASSLGWAKEEKLFF. For the CDR3, the DNA is TGTGCCAGCAGCTTAGGGTGGGCAAAAGAGGAAAAACTGTTTTTT.

In the case of this clone: A read error may account for a junction end that differs from germline. The CDR3 bases are TGTGCTAGCAGCCCAGAGGCGGGCGGGAGCGCGCAGTATTTT. It encodes CASSPEAGGSAQYF. The chain employs TRBV7-7 and TRBJ2-3; TRBD2 aligns across 7 bases. The CDR3 consists of 14 residues. Germline CDR1 is SSHAT and CDR2 is FNYEAQ (reference sequence).

The chain joins TRBV28 to TRBJ1-5; 8 bases align to TRBD1. The V gene's germline CDR1 is MDHEN and CDR2 SYDVKM. This CDR3 has 16 amino acids. J lost 1 base, V lost 2 bases, and 4 bases had no gene match. CDR3 sequence reads: CASSLAGGLSNQPQHF. The CDR3, as DNA: TGTGCCAGCAGTTTAGCAGGGGGCTTGAGCAATCAGCCCCAGCATTTT.

The chain carries TRBV27 and TRBJ2-3; TRBD1 matches at 12 bases. This CDR3 region has 17 residues. Germline V CDR1 and CDR2: MNHEY, SMNVEV (reference sequence). Losses at the gene ends were 0 bases for V and 5 bases for J; bases not matched to a gene: 6. The CDR3 nucleotides read TGTGCCAGCAGTTTATCTAGGGACAGGGGGCGCAAAGATACGCAGTATTTT. Encoded protein: CASSLSRDRGRKDTQYF.

The chain employs TRBV18 and TRBJ2-1; D is undetermined. Trimming pared 7 bases from V and 6 bases from J, leaving 16 bases between. The CDR3 spans 14 residues. The germline V gene has CDR1 KGHSH and CDR2 LQKENI. Here the CDR3 DNA reads TGTGCCAGCTTCGTTTCTCGCCAAGGCAATGAGCAGTTCTTC. Translating gives CASFVSRQGNEQFF.

This chain joins TRBV4-1 and TRBJ2-2; D might be TRBD2 (6 bases). CDR1 and CDR2 (germline): MGHRA, YSYEKL. V lost 1 base and J 7 bases, leaving 16 bases between the germline ends. This CDR3 region has 16 residues. Here the CDR3 DNA reads TGCGCCAGCAGCCAAGCCCCCGCGGGATTAAGCGGGGAGCTGTTTTTT. Protein sequence: CASSQAPAGLSGELFF.

The rearrangement links TRBV9 to TRBJ1-3, with unresolved D. CDR1 SGDLS and CDR2 YYNGEE come from the germline V gene. The CDR3 is 19 residues long. Trimming removed 0 bases from V and 1 base from J, with 20 bases in between. CDR3 DNA: TGTGCCAGCAGCGTAGGGGCCGACTCTGTCGACTCTTCTGGAAACACCATATATTTT. Residues: CASSVGADSVDSSGNTIYF.

The chain has TRBV11-3 and TRBJ2-2; 10 bases fit TRBD2. The junction had 12 bases not matched to a gene; V was cut back by 4 bases and J by 7 bases. The CDR3 contains 17 residues. Germline values: CDR1 SGHNT, CDR2 YENEEA. CDR3 in DNA: TGTGCCAGCAGCTCCCTTTCCGGGACTAGCGTTCTCGGGGAGCTGTTTTTT. As protein: CASSSLSGTSVLGELFF. The whole variable domain, filled in from reference TRBV11-3 and TRBJ2-2, reads EAGVVQSPRYKIIEKKQPVAFWCNPISGHNTLYWYLQNLGQGPELLIRYENEEAVDDSQLPKDRFSAERLKGVDSTLKIQPAELGDSAVYLCASSSLSGTSVLGELFFGEGSRLTVL.

This chain links TRBV29-1 with TRBJ2-2; the D gene is possibly TRBD1 (5 bases). The CDR3 consists of 12 residues. V lost 1 base, J lost 6 bases, and 6 bases lay in between. The germline V gene has CDR1 SQVTM and CDR2 ANQGSEA. The CDR3 region is CSVEGGPGELFF. The CDR3 nucleotides are TGCAGCGTTGAAGGGGGCCCCGGGGAGCTGTTTTTT.

The V call is TRBV7-9, the J call TRBJ2-5; D unclear. Germline CDR1 and CDR2: SEHNR and FQNEAQ (reference sequence). V lost 10 bases to trimming and J lost 5 bases, with 8 bases between them. This CDR3 has 10 amino acids. CDR3 sequence reads: CATQQETQYF. The CDR3 bases are TGTGCCACCCAGCAGGAGACCCAGTACTTC.

This sequence joins TRBV7-9 and TRBJ2-7; unclear D gene. The CDR3 is made up of 12 amino acids. CDR1 and CDR2 (germline): SEHNR, FQNEAQ (reference sequence). With 3 bases removed from V and 3 bases from J, the gap between germline ends came to 6 bases. The CDR3 DNA reads TGTGCCAGCAGCTTGCGGTACTACGAGCAGTACTTC. This translates into CASSLRYYEQYF. Based on the CDR3 plus reference TRBV7-9 and TRBJ2-7, the full variable domain is DTGVSQNPRHKITKRGQNVTFRCDPISEHNRLYWYRQTLGQGPEFLTYFQNEAQLEKSRLLSDRFSAERPKGSFSTLEIQRTEQGDSAMYLCASSLRYYEQYFGPGTRLTVT.

The chain carries TRBV4-1 and TRBJ2-4; maybe TRBD1 (5 bases). Trimming pared 5 bases from V and 0 bases from J, leaving 20 bases between. This CDR3 has 18 residues. Germline values: CDR1 MGHRA, CDR2 YSYEKL. In DNA, the CDR3 is TGCGCCAGCAGCTACCGGTGGGGCAGCGCTCTAGCCAAAAACATTCAGTACTTC. It is translated as CASSYRWGSALAKNIQYF.

This rearrangement joins TRBV18 to TRBJ2-2, with TRBD2 matching over 7 bases. Unmatched junction bases numbered 5, after V lost 2 bases and J lost 5 bases. Per the germline V gene, CDR1 is KGHSH and CDR2 is LQKENI. The CDR3 is 15 amino acids. CDR3 in DNA: TGTGCCAGCTCACCAGCCCGGACTAGAACCGGGGAGCTGTTTTTT. This gives the protein CASSPARTRTGELFF.

This clone was counted a few times. The chain joins TRBV7-9 to TRBJ2-7, with unresolved D. Deletions cut 6 bases from V and 1 base from J, with 7 bases between. The CDR3 loop spans 12 amino acids. Germline CDR1 reads SEHNR; CDR2 reads FQNEAQ (reference sequence). The CDR3 DNA reads TGTGCCAGCAGTAGACTGTCCTACGAGCAGTACTTC. Amino acid sequence: CASSRLSYEQYF. Supplemented by reference TRBV7-9 and TRBJ2-7, the full variable domain reads DTGVSQNPRHKITKRGQNVTFRCDPISEHNRLYWYRQTLGQGPEFLTYFQNEAQLEKSRLLSDRFSAERPKGSFSTLEIQRTEQGDSAMYLCASSRLSYEQYFGPGTRLTVT.